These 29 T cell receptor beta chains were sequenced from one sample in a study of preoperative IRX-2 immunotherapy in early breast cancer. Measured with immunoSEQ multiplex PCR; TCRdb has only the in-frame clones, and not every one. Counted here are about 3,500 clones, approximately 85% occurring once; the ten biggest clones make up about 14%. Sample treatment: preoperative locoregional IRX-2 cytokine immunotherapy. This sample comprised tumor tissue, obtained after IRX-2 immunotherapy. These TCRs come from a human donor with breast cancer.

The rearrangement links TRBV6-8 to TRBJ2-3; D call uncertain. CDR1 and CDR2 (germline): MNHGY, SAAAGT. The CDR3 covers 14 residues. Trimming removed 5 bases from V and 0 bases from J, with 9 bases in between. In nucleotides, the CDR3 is TGTGCCAGCAGTGACCAACCTAGCACAGATACGCAGTATTTT. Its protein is CASSDQPSTDTQYF.

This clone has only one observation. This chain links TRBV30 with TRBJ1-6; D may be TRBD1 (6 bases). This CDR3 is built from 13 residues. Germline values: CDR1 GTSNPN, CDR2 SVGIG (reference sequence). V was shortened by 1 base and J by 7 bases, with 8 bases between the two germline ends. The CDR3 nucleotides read TGTGCCTGGAGTGACAGGGAAAATTCACCCCTCCACTTT. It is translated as CAWSDRENSPLHF.

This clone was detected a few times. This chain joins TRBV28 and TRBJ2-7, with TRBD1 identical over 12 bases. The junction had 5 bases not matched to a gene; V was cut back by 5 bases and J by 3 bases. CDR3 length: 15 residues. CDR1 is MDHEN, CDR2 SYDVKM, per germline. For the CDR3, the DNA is TGTGCCAGCAGTATCCGGGACAGGGGGCTCTACGAGCAGTACTTC. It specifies CASSIRDRGLYEQYF. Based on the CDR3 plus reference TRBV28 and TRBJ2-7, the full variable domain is DVKVTQSSRYLVKRTGEKVFLECVQDMDHENMFWYRQDPGLGLRLIYFSYDVKMKEKGDIPEGYSVSREKKERFSLILESASTNQTSMYLCASSIRDRGLYEQYFGPGTRLTVT.

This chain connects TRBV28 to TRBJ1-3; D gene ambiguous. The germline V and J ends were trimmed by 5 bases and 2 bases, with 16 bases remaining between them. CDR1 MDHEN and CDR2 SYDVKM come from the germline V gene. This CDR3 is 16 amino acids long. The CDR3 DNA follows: TGTGCCAGCAGTAGGAGGACGACCGGCCCTGGAAACACCATATATTTT. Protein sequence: CASSRRTTGPGNTIYF.

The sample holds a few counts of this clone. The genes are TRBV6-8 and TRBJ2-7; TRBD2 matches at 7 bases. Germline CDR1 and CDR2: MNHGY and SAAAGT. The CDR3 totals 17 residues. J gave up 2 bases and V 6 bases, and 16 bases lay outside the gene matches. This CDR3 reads CASSPPLASGNPYEQYF. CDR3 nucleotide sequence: TGTGCCAGCAGCCCACCCTTGGCTAGCGGAAACCCCTACGAGCAGTACTTC.

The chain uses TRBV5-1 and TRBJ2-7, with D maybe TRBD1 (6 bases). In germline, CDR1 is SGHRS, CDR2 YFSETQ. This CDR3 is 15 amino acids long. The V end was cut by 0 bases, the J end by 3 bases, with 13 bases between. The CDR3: CASSLGWDINYEQYF. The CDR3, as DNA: TGCGCCAGCAGCTTGGGGTGGGACATTAACTACGAGCAGTACTTC. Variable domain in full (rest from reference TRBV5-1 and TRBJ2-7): KAGVTQTPRYLIKTRGQQVTLSCSPISGHRSVSWYQQTPGQGLQFLFEYFSETQRNKGNFPGRFSGRQFSNSRSEMNVSTLELGDSALYLCASSLGWDINYEQYFGPGTRLTVT.

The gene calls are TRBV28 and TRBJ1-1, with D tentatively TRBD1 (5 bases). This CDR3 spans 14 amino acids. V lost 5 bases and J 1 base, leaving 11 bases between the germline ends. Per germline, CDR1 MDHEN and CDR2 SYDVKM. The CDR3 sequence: CASSQRDGNTEAFF. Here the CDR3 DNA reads TGTGCCAGCAGTCAAAGGGACGGGAACACTGAAGCTTTCTTT. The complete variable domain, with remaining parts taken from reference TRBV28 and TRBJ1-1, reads DVKVTQSSRYLVKRTGEKVFLECVQDMDHENMFWYRQDPGLGLRLIYFSYDVKMKEKGDIPEGYSVSREKKERFSLILESASTNQTSMYLCASSQRDGNTEAFFGQGTRLTVV.

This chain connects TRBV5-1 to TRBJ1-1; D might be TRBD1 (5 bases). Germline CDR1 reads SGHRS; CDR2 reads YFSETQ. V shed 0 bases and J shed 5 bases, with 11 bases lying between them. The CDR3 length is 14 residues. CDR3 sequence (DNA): TGCGCCAGCAGCTTGGAGGGGTTGTGGACTGAAGCTTTCTTT. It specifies CASSLEGLWTEAFF. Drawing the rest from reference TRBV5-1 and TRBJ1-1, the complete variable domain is KAGVTQTPRYLIKTRGQQVTLSCSPISGHRSVSWYQQTPGQGLQFLFEYFSETQRNKGNFPGRFSGRQFSNSRSEMNVSTLELGDSALYLCASSLEGLWTEAFFGQGTRLTVV.

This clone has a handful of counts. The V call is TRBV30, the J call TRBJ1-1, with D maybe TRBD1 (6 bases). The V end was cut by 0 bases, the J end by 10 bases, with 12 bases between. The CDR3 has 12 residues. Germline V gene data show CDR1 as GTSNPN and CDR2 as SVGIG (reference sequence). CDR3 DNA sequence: TGTGCCTGGAGTGTAGGGGGTACTCGAGCTTTCTTT. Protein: CAWSVGGTRAFF.

The CDR3 loop reads CAWSRTGRIYGYTF. As DNA, the CDR3 is TGTGCCTGGAGTCGCACGGGACGGATATATGGCTACACCTTC. The rearrangement joins TRBV30 to TRBJ1-2; D might be TRBD1 (5 bases). This CDR3 is built from 14 residues. CDR1 is GTSNPN, CDR2 SVGIG, per germline (reference sequence). The V end was cut by 2 bases, the J end by 5 bases, with 15 bases between.

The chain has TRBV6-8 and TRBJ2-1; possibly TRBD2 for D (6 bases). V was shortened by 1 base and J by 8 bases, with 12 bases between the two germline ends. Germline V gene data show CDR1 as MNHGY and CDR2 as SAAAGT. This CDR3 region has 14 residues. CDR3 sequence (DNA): TGTGCCAGCAGTTACTTCGGCGGGATCGATGAGCAGTTCTTC. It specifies CASSYFGGIDEQFF.

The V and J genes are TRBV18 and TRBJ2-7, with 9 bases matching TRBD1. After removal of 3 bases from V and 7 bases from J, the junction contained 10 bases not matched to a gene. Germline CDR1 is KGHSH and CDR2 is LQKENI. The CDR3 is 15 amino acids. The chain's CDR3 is CASSPPGQGIREQYF. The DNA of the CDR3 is TGTGCCAGCTCACCGCCGGGACAGGGAATTCGGGAGCAGTACTTC.

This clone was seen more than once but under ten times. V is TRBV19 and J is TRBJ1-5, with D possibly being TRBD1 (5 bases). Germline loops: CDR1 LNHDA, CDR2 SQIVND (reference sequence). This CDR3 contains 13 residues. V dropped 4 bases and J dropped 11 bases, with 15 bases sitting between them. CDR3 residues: CASSTRVGVAQHF. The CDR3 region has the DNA TGTGCCAGTAGTACTCGGGTAGGGGTGGCCCAGCATTTT.

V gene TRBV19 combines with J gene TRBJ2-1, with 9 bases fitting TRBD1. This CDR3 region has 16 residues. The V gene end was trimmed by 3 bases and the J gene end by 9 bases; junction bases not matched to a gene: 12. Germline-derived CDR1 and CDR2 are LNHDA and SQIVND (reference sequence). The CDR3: CASSILGQGLASEQFF. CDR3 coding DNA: TGTGCCAGTAGTATCCTGGGACAGGGATTAGCGAGTGAGCAGTTCTTC.

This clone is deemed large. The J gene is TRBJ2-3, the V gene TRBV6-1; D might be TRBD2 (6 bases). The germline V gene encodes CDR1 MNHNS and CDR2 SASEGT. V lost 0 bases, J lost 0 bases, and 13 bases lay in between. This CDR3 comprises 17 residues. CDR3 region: CASSEAAAGRSTDTQYF. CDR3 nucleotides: TGTGCCAGCAGTGAAGCAGCGGCGGGACGGAGCACAGATACGCAGTATTTT.

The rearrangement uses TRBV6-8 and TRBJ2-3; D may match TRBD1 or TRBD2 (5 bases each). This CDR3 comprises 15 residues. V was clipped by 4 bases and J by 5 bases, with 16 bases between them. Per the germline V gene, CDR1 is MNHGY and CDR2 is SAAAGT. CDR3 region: CASSLSGERGDTQYF. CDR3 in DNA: TGTGCCAGCAGTTTGTCCGGGGAGAGGGGAGATACGCAGTATTTT.

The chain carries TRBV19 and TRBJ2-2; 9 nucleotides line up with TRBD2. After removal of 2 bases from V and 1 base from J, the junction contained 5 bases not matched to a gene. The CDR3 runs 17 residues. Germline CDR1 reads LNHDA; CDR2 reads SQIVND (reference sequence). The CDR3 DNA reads TGTGCCAGTAGTATACAAGCGGGAGGAAGGAACACCGGGGAGCTGTTTTTT. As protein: CASSIQAGGRNTGELFF.

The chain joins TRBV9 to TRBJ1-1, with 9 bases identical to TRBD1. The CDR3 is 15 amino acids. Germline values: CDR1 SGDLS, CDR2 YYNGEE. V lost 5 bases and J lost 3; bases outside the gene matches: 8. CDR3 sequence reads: CASRVPGQGHTEAFF. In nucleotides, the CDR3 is TGTGCCAGCAGAGTGCCGGGACAGGGACACACTGAAGCTTTCTTT.

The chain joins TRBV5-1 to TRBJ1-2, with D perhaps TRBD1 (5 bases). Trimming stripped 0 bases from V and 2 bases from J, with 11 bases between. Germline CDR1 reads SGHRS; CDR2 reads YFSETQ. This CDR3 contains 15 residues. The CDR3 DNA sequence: TGCGCCAGCAGCTTGGGGGGGACGGGGAACTATGGCTACACCTTC. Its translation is CASSLGGTGNYGYTF. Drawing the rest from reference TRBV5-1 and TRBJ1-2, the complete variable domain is KAGVTQTPRYLIKTRGQQVTLSCSPISGHRSVSWYQQTPGQGLQFLFEYFSETQRNKGNFPGRFSGRQFSNSRSEMNVSTLELGDSALYLCASSLGGTGNYGYTFGSGTRLTVV.

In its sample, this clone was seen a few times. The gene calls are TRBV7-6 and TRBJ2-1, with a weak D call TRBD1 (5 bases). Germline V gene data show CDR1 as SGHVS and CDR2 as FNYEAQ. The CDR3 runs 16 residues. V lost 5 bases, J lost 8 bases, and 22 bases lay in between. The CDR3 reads CASSPERIGQGYEQFF. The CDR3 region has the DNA TGTGCCAGCAGCCCGGAAAGAATTGGGCAGGGCTATGAGCAGTTCTTC.

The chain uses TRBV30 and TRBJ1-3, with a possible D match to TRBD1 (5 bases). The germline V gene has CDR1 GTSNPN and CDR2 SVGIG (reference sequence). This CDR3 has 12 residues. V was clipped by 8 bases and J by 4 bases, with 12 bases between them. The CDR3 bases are TGTGCCAGACGGGACGTAGGAAACACCATATATTTT. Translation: CARRDVGNTIYF. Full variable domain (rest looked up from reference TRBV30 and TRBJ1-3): SQTIHQWPATLVQPVGSPLSLECTVEGTSNPNLYWYRQAAGRGLQLLFYSVGIGQISSEVPQNLSASRPQDRQFILSSKKLLLSDSGFYLCARRDVGNTIYFGEGSWLTVV.

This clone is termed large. The chain's CDR3 is CASSPGQGGSYEQYF. The CDR3 region has the DNA TGTGCCAGCAGCCCAGGACAGGGAGGGAGCTACGAGCAGTACTTC. The rearrangement joins TRBV11-3 to TRBJ2-7; D may be TRBD1 (8 bases). The germline V gene encodes CDR1 SGHNT and CDR2 YENEEA. This CDR3 spans 15 amino acids. The V gene lost 5 bases and the J gene lost 3 bases, with 17 bases spanning the gap.

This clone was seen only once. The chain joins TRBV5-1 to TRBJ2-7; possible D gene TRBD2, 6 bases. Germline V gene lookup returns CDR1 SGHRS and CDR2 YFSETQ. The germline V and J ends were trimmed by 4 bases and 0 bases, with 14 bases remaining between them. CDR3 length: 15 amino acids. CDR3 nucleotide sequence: TGCGCCAGCAGCGCGACGCCGGGACTCTCCTACGAGCAGTACTTC. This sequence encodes CASSATPGLSYEQYF.

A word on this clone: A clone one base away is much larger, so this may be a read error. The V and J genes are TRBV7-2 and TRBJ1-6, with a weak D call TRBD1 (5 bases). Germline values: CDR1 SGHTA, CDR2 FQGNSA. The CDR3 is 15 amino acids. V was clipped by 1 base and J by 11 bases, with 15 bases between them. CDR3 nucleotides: TGTGCCAGCAGCTTAGGGTATGGGGGGGGTGCACCCCTCCACTTT. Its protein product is CASSLGYGGGAPLHF.

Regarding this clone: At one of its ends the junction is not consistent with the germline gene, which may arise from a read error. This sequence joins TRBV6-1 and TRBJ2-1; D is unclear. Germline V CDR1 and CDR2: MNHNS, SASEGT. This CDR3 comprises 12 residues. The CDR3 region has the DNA TGTGCCATCAGTGAAGTCTCAAATGAGCAGTTCTTC. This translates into CAISEVSNEQFF.

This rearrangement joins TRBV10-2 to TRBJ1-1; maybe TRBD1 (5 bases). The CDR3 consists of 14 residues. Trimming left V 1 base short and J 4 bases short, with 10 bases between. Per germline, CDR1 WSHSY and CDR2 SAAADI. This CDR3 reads CASSELRGSTEAFF. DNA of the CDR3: TGCGCCAGCAGTGAGTTAAGGGGAAGCACTGAAGCTTTCTTT.

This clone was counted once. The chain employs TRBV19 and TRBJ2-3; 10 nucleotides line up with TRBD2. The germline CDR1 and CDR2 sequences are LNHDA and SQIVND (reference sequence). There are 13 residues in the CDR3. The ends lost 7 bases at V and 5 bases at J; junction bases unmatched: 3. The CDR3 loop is CASTGTSVDTQYF. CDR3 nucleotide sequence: TGTGCCAGTACTGGGACTAGCGTAGATACGCAGTATTTT.

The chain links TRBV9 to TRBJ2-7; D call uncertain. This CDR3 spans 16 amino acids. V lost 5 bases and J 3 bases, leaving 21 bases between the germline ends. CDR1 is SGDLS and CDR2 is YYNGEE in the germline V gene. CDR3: CASSFSKRLVGYEQYF. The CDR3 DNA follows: TGTGCCAGCAGTTTTTCTAAAAGGCTAGTAGGCTACGAGCAGTACTTC.

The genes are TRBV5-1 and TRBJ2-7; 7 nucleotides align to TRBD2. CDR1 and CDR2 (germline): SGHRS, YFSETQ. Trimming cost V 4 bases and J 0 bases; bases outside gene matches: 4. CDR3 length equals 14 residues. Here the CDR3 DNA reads TGCGCCAGCAGCATGGGAGGGAACTCCTACGAGCAGTACTTC. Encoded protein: CASSMGGNSYEQYF.